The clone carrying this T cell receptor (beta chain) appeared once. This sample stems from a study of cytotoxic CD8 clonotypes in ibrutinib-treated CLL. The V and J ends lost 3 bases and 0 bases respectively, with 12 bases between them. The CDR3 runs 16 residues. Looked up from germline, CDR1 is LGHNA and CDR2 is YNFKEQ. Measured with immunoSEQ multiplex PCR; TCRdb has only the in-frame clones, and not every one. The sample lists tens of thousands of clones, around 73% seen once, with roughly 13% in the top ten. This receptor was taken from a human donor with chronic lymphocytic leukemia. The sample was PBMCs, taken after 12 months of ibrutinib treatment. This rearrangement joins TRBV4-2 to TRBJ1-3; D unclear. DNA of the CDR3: TGTGCCAGCAGCCAGCTAGACCGGAGCTCTGGAAACACCATATATTTT. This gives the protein CASSQLDRSSGNTIYF.